Described below is a single T cell receptor beta chain sequence and its context. The antigen it recognizes is unknown. No much larger clonotype is one base removed from it; base qualities were not supplied. What this sample's time point label stands for: pretreatment peripheral blood. A total of under 35 patients with locally advanced or metastatic urothelial carcinoma, treated at Memorial Sloan Kettering on a trial protocol, made up the cohort. Peripheral blood mononuclear cells were collected pretreatment and during treatment, at between 1 and 8 total time points per patient. The Qiagen DNeasy Blood extraction kit was used to purify genomic DNA from total PBMCs and tumor samples. PBMCs were collected pretreatment and during treatment, and were isolated and stored as previously described. The sample comes from a study of PD-L1 blockade in urothelial cancer listed by TCRdb under 2017. Regarding the research as a whole: Therapy was started at some point between 2013 and 2015 for all patients, and atezolizumab 1,200 mg was administered intravenously every 3 weeks. Twenty-five of 29 patients were identified as males with urothelial cancer of bladder origin, and a prior smoking history was reported by 18 of 29 patients. Patients had an ECOG performance status of 0 or 1 and had received between 0 and 3 prior chemotherapy regimens. Blood samples were analyzed 3 weeks after the start of treatment (second dose) and 6 weeks after the start of treatment. Blood samples gave median yields of approximately 130,000 T cells and 65,000 to 85,000 unique TCRs, along with a median clonality of about 0.084. The study was an exploratory multi-omic analysis of somatic, immune and clinical correlates of response to PD-L1 blockade with atezolizumab in urothelial cancer. Pretreatment tumor samples and matched peripheral blood, collected serially before and after atezolizumab treatment, underwent TCR sequencing. Durable clinical benefit was defined as progression-free survival longer than 6 months, and TCR features were also tested against progression-free and overall survival. In the same patients, pretreatment tumors underwent whole exome sequencing and RNA sequencing in addition to TCR sequencing. Durable clinical benefit was achieved by nine patients but not by the remaining 20. Pretreatment blood TCR-seq was available for 27 to 30 patients, at least one posttreatment blood collection was obtained for approximately 24 patients, and tumor TCR-seq was available for approximately 24 patients.

V is shortened by 6 bases, J by 2 bases, and the region joining them spans 11 bases. The CDR3 spans 14 residues, from the cysteine through the phenylalanine. CDR3 DNA only is kept here, 42 bases in frame from base 1. Per the germline V gene (reference sequence), LNHDA is the CDR1 and SQIVND is the CDR2. The paper as a whole reports these results and caveats: A pretreatment peripheral blood TCR clonality below the median was linked to improved progression-free and overall survival. At 3 weeks after the start of treatment, tumor-associated TCR clones in peripheral blood had expanded more in patients with durable benefit (n of about 22, p = 0.022). Small sample size (n ≈ 28) and many exploratory analyses mean the results are intended to be hypothesis-generating.

Synthetic TCR analog templates were spiked into each PCR so that absolute template abundance could be estimated from read counts. Using the immunoSEQ assay, TCRbeta CDR3 regions were amplified from genomic DNA with bias-controlled V and J gene primers. Sequencing of rearranged TCRbeta segments was done at approximately 20X coverage. Processing in the source paper ran as follows. Sequencing errors were corrected by clustering and CDR3s were annotated against IMGT to assign V, D and J genes. Out-of-frame and stop-codon sequences were excluded, and only productive TCRbeta rearrangements were used in downstream analyses. Clonality was computed as one minus Shannon entropy normalized by the log of the number of unique productive sequences. Clones differing between time points or between blood and tumor were identified using Fisher's exact test with Benjamini-Hochberg correction, with an adjusted p below 0.01 applied as the threshold. The table comes from immuneACCESS by way of TCRdb, which keeps in-frame sequences with V and J called. Part of the clones is missing from these tables; in studies checked, under half for an unresolved V gene and the rest for unknown reasons. V, J and clone size are those of that table, while D and trimming were read from the DNA. In all, the sample holds tens of thousands of clones, and under 90% of those were seen once. Approximately 5% of the sample belongs to the ten largest clones.

This TCR was recovered from a man aged 70-80 years with urothelial cancer. The V gene is TRBV19 and the J gene is TRBJ1-3, and perhaps TRBD1 as D gene, on 6 matching bases. The specimen comprised PBMCs, sampled around atezolizumab (anti-PD-L1) treatment. CDR3 reads: CASSRRGTGNTIYF. Read as DNA, the sequence is TGTGCCAGTAGCCGCAGGGGTACTGGAAACACCATATATTTT.